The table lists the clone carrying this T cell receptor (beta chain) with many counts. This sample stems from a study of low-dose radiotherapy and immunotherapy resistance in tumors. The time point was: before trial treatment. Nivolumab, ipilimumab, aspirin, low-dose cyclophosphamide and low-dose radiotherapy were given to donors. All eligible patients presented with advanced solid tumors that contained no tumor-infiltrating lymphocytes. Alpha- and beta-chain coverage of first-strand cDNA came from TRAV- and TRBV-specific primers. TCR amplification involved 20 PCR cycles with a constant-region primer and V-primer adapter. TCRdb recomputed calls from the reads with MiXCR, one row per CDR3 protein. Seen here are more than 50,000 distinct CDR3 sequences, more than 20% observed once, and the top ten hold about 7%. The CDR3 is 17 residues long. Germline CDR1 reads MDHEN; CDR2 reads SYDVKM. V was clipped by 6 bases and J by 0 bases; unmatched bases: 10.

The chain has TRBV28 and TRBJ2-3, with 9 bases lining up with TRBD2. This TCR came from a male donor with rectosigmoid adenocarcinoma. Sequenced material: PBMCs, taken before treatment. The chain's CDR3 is CASSSRLAGTSTDTQYF. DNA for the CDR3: TGTGCCAGCAGCTCGAGGCTAGCGGGGACTAGCACAGATACGCAGTATTTT.